What follows is one T cell receptor (beta chain) and its context. The antigen is unknown. Genomic DNA (from each subset) was split evenly across several immunoSEQ plates. The repertoire was sequenced with immunoSEQ multiplex PCR; TCRdb's copy has only in-frame clones and lacks some. Here the sample spans 2 million to 3 million clones, under 95% being singletons. The sample originates from a study of shared clonotypes between healthy human individuals. Whole-study results and caveats: Expectations were that clonotype sharing among donors would be affected by sequencing depth.

The V gene's germline CDR1 is MDHEN and CDR2 SYDVKM. The CDR3 runs to 12 residues. Unmatched junction bases numbered 6, after V lost 6 bases and J lost 7 bases. From CD4+ cells came CD45RA+ naive and CD45RA-negative memory subsets. The material sequenced was naive CD4+ T cells from PBMCs. Noted subset: CD45RA+ positively selected. This sequence was found in a man between 18 and 35 years old in good health. Some clones in this sample may be carry-over from other donors' samples. This chain uses TRBV28 with TRBJ2-7, with 7 bases lining up with TRBD2. For the CDR3, the DNA is TGTGCCAGCAGACCAGTCGGGGGGGAGCAGTACTTC. Amino acid sequence: CASRPVGGEQYF.